This T cell receptor beta chain appears in the sequencing data of a study of long-term antiretroviral therapy in people with HIV. Sequencing relied on immunoSEQ assay v3.0, run at survey level. TCRdb's table, derived via immunoSEQ multiplex PCR, lists solely in-frame clones and lacks some. The data show 25,000 to 35,000 clones, approximately 84% seen once. Trimming cost V 2 bases and J 7 bases, with 12 bases left between them. The CDR3 contains 14 residues. Germline loops: CDR1 LNHDA, CDR2 SQIVND (reference sequence). Every donor had one or more pre-ART and two or more post-ART PBMC samples. Treatment of all HIV participants took place in the United States.

This specimen consisted of unsorted PBMCs, obtained 3.1 years after starting antiretroviral therapy. The clonotype originates from a woman aged 50 to 60 with HIV. This sequence joins TRBV19 and TRBJ1-5; D is possibly TRBD1 (6 bases). The CDR3 here is CASSIKGGHQPQHF. The CDR3 DNA reads as TGTGCCAGTAGTATAAAAGGGGGGCACCAGCCCCAGCATTTT. Drawing the rest from reference TRBV19 and TRBJ1-5, the complete variable domain is DGGITQSPKYLFRKEGQNVTLSCEQNLNHDAMYWYRQDPGQGLRLIYYSQIVNDFQKGDIAEGYSVSREKKESFPLTVTSAQKNPTAFYLCASSIKGGHQPQHFGDGTRLSIL.